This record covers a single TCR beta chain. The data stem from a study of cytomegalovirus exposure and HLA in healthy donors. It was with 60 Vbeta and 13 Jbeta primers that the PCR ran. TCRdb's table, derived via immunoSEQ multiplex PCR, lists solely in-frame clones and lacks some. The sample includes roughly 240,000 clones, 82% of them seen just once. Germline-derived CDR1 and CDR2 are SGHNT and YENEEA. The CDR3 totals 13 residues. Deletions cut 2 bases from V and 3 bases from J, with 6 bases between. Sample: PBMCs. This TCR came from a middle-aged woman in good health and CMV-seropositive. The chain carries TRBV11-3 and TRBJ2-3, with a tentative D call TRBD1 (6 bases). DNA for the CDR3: TGTGCCAGCAGCTTAAGGGGGACAGATACGCAGTATTTT. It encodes CASSLRGTDTQYF.